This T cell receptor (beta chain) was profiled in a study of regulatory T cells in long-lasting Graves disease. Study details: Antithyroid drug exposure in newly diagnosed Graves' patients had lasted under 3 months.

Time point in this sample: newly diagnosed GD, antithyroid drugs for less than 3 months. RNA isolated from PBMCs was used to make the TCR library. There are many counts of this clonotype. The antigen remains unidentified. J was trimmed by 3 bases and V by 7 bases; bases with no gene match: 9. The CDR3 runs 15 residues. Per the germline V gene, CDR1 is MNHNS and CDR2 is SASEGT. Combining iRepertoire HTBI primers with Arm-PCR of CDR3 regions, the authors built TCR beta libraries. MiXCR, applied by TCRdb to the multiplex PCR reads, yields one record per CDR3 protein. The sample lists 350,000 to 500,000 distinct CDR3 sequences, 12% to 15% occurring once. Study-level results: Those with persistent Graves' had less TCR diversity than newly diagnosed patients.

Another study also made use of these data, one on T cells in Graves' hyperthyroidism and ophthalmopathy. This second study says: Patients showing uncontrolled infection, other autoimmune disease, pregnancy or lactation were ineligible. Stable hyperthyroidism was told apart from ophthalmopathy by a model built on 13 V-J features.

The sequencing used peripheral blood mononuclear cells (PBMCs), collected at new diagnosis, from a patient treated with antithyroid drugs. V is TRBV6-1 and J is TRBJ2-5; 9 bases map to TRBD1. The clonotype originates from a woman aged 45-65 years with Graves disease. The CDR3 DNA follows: TGTGCCAGCAAACGGACAGGGGCACTGAAAGAGACCCAGTACTTC. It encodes CASKRTGALKETQYF.